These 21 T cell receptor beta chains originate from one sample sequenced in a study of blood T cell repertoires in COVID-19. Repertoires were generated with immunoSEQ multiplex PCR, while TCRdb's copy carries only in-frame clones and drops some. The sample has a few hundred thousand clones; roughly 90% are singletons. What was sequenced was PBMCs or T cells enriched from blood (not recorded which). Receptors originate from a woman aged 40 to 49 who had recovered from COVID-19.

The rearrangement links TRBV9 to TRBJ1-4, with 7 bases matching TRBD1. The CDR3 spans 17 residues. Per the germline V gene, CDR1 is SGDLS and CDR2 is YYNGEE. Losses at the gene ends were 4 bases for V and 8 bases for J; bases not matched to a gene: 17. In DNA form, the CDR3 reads TGTGCCAGCAGCCCTGGAGGGGGCGCGTACTTATCCGAAAAACTGTTTTTT. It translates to CASSPGGGAYLSEKLFF.

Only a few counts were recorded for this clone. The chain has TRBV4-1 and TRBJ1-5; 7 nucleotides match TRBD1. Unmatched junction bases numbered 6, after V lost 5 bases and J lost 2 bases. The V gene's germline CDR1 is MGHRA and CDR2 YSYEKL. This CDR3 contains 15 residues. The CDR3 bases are TGCGCCAGCAGCTATCGAGACAGGGGCAATCAGCCCCAGCATTTT. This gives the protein CASSYRDRGNQPQHF.

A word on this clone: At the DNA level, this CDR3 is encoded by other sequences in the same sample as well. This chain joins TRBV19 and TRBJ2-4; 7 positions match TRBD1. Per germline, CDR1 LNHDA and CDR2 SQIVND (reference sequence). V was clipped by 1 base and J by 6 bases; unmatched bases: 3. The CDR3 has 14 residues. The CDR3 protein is CASSIGTGGNIQYF. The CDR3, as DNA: TGTGCCAGTAGTATAGGGACAGGAGGAAACATTCAGTACTTC. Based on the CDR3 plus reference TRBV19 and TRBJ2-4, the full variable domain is DGGITQSPKYLFRKEGQNVTLSCEQNLNHDAMYWYRQDPGQGLRLIYYSQIVNDFQKGDIAEGYSVSREKKESFPLTVTSAQKNPTAFYLCASSIGTGGNIQYFGAGTRLSVL.

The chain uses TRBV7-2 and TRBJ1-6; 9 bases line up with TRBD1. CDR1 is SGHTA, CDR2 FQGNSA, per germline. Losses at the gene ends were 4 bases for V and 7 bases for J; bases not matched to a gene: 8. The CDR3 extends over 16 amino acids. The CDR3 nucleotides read TGTGCCAGCAGCTCCAGGACAGGGGCGGAAAATTCACCCCTCCACTTT. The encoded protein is CASSSRTGAENSPLHF.

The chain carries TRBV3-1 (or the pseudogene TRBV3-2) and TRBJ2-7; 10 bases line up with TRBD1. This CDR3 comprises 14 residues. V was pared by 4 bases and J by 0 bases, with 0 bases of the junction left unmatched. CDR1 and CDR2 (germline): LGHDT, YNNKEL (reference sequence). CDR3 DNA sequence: TGTGCCAGCAGCCGGGACAGGGGCTCCTACGAGCAGTACTTC. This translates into CASSRDRGSYEQYF.

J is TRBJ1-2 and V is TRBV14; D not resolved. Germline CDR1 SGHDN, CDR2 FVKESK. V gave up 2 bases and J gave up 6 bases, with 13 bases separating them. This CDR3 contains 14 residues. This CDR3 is CASSQMREPDGYTF. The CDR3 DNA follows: TGTGCCAGCAGCCAAATGAGGGAACCGGATGGCTACACCTTC.

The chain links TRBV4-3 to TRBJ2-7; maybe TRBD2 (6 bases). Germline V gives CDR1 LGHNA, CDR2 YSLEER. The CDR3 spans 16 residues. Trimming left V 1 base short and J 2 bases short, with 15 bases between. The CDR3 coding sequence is TGCGCCAGCAGCCAAGGGGGTCGGGGGACCCCCTACGAGCAGTACTTC. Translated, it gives CASSQGGRGTPYEQYF.

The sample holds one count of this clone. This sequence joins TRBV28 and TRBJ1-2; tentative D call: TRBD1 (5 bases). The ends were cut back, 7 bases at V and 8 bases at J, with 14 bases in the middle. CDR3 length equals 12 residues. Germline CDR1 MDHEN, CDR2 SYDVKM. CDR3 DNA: TGTGCCAGCACGCGGGGACTCTTAGGCTACACCTTC. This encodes CASTRGLLGYTF.

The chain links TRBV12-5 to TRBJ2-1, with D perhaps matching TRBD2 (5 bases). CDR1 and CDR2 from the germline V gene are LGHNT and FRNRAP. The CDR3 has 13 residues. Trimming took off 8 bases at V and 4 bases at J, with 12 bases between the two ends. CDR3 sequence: CASRRRDYNEQFF. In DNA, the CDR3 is TGTGCTAGTCGTCGACGGGATTACAATGAGCAGTTCTTC.

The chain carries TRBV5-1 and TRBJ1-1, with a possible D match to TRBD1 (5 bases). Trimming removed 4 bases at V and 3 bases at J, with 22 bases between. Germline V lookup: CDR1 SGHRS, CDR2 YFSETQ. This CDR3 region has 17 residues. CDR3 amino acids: CASSPIPGETRDTEAFF. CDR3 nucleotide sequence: TGCGCCAGCAGCCCCATCCCGGGAGAGACCAGGGACACTGAAGCTTTCTTT.

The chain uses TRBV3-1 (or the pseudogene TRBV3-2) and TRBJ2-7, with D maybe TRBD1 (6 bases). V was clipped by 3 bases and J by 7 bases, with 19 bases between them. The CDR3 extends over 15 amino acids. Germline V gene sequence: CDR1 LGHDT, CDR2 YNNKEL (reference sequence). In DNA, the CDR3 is TGTGCCAGCAGCCATGGTTGGCAGGGGCGCTATGAGCAGTACTTC. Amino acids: CASSHGWQGRYEQYF.

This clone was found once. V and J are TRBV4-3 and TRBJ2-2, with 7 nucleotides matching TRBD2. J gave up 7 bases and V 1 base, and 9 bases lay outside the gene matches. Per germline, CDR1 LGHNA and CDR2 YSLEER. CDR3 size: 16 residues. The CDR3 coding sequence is TGCGCCAGCAGCCAAGTGTCCGCAGGGAGGGGCGGGGAGCTGTTTTTT. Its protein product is CASSQVSAGRGGELFF.

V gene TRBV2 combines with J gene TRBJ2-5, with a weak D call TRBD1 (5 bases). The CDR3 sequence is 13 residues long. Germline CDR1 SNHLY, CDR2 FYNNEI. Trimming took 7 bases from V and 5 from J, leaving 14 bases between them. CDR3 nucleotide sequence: TGTGCCAGCAATCCAGGGCTCCGGGAGACCCAGTACTTC. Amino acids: CASNPGLRETQYF.

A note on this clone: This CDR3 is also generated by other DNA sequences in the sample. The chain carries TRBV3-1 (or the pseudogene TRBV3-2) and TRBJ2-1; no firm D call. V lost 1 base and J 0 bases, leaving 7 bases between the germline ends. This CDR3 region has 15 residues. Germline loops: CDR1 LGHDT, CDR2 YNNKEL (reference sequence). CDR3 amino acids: CASSQGLSSYNEQFF. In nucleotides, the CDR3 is TGTGCCAGCAGCCAAGGCTTGAGCTCCTACAATGAGCAGTTCTTC.

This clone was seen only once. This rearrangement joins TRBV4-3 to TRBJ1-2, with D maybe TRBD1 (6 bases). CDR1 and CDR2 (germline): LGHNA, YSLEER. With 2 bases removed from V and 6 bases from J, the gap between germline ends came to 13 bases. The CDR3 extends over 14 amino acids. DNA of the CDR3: TGCGCCAGCAGCCAACGATACAGGGACGATGGCTACACCTTC. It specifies CASSQRYRDDGYTF.

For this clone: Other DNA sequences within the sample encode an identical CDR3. CDR3: CASSLGTSGTDTQYF. The CDR3 nucleotides read TGTGCCAGCAGTTTAGGGACTAGCGGCACAGATACGCAGTATTTT. The rearrangement joins TRBV27 to TRBJ2-3, with 10 bases fitting TRBD2. The length of the CDR3 is 15 residues. Germline V gene data show CDR1 as MNHEY and CDR2 as SMNVEV (reference sequence). With 2 bases clipped from V and 1 base from J, the junction kept 0 bases outside the gene matches.

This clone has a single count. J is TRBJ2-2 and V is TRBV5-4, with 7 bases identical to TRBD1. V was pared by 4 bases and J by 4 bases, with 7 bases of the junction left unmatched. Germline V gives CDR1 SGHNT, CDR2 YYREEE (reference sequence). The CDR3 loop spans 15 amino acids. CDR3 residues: CASSPGQTITGELFF. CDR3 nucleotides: TGTGCCAGCAGCCCGGGACAGACAATCACCGGGGAGCTGTTTTTT.

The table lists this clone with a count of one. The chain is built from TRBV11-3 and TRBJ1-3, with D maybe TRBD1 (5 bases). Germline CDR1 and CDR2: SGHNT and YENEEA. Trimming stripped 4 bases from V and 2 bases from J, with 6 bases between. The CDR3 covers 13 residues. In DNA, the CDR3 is TGTGCCAGCAGCTCGGACACTGGAAACACCATATATTTT. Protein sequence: CASSSDTGNTIYF.

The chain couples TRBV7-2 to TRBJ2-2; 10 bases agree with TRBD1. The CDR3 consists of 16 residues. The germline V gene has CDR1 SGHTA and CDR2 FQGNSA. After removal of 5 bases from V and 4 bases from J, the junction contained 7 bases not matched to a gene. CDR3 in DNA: TGTGCCAGCAGCGGTCGGGGACAGGGGACCACCGGGGAGCTGTTTTTT. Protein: CASSGRGQGTTGELFF.

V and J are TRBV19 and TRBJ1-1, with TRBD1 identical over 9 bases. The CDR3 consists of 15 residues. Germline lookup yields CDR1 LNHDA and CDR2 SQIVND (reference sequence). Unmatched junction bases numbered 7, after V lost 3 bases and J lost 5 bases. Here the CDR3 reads CASSILGQGWTEAFF. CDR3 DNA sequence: TGTGCCAGTAGTATTTTGGGACAGGGCTGGACTGAAGCTTTCTTT.

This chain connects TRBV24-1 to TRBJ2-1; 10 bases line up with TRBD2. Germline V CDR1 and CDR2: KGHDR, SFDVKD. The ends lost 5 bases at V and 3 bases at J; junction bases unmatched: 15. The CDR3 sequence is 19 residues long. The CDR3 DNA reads TGTGCCACCAGTGCCTTCGGGGGCGATCTAGCGGGAGACTACAATGAGCAGTTCTTC. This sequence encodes CATSAFGGDLAGDYNEQFF.